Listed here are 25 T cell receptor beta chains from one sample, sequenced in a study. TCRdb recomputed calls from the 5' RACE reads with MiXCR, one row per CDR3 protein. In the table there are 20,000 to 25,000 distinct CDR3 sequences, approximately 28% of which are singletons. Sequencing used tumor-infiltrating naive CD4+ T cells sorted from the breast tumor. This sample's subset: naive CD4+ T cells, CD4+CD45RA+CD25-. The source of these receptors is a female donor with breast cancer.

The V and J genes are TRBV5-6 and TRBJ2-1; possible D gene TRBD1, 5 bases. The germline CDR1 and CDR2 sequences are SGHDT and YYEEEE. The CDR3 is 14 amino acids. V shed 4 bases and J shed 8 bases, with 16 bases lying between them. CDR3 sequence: CASSLKGHGYEQFF. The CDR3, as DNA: TGTGCCAGCAGCCTCAAGGGGCATGGGTATGAGCAGTTCTTC.

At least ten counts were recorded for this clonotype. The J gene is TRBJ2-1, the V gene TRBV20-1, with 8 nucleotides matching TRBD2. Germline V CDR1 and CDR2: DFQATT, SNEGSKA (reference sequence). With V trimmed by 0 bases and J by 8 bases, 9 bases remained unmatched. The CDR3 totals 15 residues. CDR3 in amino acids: CSARDVEREIDEQFF. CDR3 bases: TGCAGTGCTAGAGATGTCGAGCGGGAGATAGATGAGCAGTTCTTC.

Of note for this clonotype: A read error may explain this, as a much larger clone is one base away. Written as DNA, the CDR3 is TGTGCCAGCGTTGGGACAGGGCAGGACACTGAAGCTTTCTTT. This encodes CASVGTGQDTEAFF. V usage is TRBV12-3 or TRBV12-4 and J usage is TRBJ1-1, with TRBD1 matching 9 bases. The CDR3 length is 14 residues. V shed 8 bases and J 3 bases; nucleotides not matched to a gene: 7.

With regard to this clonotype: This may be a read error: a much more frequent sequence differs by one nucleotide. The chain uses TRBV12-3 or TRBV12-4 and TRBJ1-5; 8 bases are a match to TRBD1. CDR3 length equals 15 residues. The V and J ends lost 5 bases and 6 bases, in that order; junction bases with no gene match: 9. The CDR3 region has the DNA TGTGCCAGCAGTCTCGCCGGACAGGGCAGTCAGCCCCAGCATTTT. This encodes CASSLAGQGSQPQHF.

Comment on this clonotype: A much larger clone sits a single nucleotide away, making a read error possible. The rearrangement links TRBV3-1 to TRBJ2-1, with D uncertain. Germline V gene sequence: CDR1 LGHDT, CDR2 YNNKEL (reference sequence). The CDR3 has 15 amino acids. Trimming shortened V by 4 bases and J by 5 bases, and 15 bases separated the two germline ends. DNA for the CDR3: TGTGCCAGCAGCCTTACACCGAATTCAAACAATGAGCAGTTCTTC. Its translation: CASSLTPNSNNEQFF.

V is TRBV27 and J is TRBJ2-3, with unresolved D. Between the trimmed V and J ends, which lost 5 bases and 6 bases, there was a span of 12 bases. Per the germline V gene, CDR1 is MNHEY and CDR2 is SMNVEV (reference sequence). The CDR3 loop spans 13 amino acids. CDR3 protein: CASSTTALDTQYF. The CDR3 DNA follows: TGTGCCAGCAGTACAACCGCCCTGGATACGCAGTATTTT.

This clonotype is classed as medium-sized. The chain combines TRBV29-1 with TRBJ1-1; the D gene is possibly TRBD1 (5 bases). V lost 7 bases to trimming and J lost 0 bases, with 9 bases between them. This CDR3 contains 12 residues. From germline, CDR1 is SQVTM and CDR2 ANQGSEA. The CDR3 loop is CSASGMNTEAFF. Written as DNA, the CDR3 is TGCAGCGCCTCAGGGATGAACACTGAAGCTTTCTTT. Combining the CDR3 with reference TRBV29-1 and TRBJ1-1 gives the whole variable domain SAVISQKPSRDICQRGTSLTIQCQVDSQVTMMFWYRQQPGQSLTLIATANQGSEATYESGFVIDKFPISRPNLTFSTLTVSNMSPEDSSIYLCSASGMNTEAFFGQGTRLTVV.

The chain's CDR3 is CASKQGRTSNTGELFF. The CDR3 bases are TGTGCCAGTAAACAGGGCAGGACCTCGAACACCGGGGAGCTGTTTTTT. The V gene is TRBV5-4, the J gene TRBJ2-2, with D maybe TRBD1 (6 bases). V lost 8 bases to trimming and J lost 0 bases, with 17 bases between them. The CDR3 extends over 16 amino acids. Germline V gene data show CDR1 as SGHNT and CDR2 as YYREEE (reference sequence).

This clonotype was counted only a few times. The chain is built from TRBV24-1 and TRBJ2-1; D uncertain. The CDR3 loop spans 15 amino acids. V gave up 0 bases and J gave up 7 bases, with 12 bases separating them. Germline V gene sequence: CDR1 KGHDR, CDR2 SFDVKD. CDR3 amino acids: CATSDLASKRNEQFF. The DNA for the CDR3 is TGTGCCACCAGTGATTTGGCCTCAAAAAGGAATGAGCAGTTCTTC.

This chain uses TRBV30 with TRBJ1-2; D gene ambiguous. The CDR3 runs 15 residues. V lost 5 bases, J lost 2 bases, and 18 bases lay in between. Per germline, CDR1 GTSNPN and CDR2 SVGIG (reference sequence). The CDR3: CAWGIKQFLNYGYTF. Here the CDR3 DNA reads TGTGCCTGGGGAATAAAACAGTTCTTAAACTATGGCTACACCTTC.

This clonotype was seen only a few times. The CDR3 DNA is TGCAGTGCTCCCGGACTAGCGGGCGACAATGAGCAGTTCTTC. Translation: CSAPGLAGDNEQFF. V usage is TRBV20-1 and J usage is TRBJ2-1; 11 bases line up with TRBD2. CDR3 size: 14 residues. Germline V gives CDR1 DFQATT, CDR2 SNEGSKA (reference sequence). J gave up 5 bases and V 5 bases, and 5 bases lay outside the gene matches.

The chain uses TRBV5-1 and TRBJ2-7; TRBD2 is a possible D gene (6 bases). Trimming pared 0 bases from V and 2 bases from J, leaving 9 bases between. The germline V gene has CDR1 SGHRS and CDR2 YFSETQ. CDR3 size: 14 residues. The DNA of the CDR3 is TGCGCCAGCAGCTTGGGAACGGGGGCCTACGAGCAGTACTTC. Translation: CASSLGTGAYEQYF.

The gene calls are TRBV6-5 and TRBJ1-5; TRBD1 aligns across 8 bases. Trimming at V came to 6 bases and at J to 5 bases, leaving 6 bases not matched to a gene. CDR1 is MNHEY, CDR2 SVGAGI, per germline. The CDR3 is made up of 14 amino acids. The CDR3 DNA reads TGTGCCAGCAGAGCTACGACAGGGGATCAGCCCCAGCATTTT. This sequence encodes CASRATTGDQPQHF.

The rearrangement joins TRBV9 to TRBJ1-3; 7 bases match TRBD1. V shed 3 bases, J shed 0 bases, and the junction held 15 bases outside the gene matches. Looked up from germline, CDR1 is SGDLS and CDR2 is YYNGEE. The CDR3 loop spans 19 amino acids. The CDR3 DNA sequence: TGTGCCAGCAGCGAAAAGAGTTGGGGACAGCTTAGCTCTGGAAACACCATATATTTT. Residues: CASSEKSWGQLSSGNTIYF. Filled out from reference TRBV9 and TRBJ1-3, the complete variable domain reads DSGVTQTPKHLITATGQRVTLRCSPRSGDLSVYWYQQSLDQGLQFLIQYYNGEERAKGNILERFSAQQFPDLHSELNLSSLELGDSALYFCASSEKSWGQLSSGNTIYFGEGSWLTVV.

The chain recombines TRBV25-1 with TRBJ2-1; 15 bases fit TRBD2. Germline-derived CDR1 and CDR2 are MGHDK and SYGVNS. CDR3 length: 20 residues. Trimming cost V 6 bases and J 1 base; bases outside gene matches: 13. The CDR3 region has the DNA TGTGCCAGCAGCGGAGCAGGACTAGCGGGAGGGCCCTGGTCCTACAATGAGCAGTTCTTC. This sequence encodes CASSGAGLAGGPWSYNEQFF.

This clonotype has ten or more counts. The CDR3 nucleotides read TGTGCCAGCAGGGCTAGCGGGAGTGGGTACGAGCAGTACTTC. It is translated as CASRASGSGYEQYF. The rearrangement uses TRBV12-3 or TRBV12-4 and TRBJ2-7; TRBD2 matches at 10 bases. The V and J ends lost 6 bases and 4 bases, in that order; junction bases with no gene match: 6. CDR3 length: 14 amino acids.

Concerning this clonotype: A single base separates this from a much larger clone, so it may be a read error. The CDR3 DNA sequence: TGTGCCTGGAGTAGGACTTCGGGACCCCAGTATTTT. It is translated as CAWSRTSGPQYF. The rearrangement uses TRBV30 and TRBJ1-5, with D perhaps matching TRBD1 or TRBD2 (5 bases each). The J call may be mistaken, given a closer DNA end match to TRBJ2-3. CDR1 and CDR2 from the germline V gene are GTSNPN and SVGIG (reference sequence). This CDR3 is built from 12 residues.

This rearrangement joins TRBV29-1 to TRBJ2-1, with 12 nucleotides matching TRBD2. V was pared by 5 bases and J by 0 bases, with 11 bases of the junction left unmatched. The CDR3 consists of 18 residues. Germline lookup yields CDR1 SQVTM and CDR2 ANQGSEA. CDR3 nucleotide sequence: TGCAGCGTTTCCGGCGGACTAGCGGGGACCAGCTCCTACAATGAGCAGTTCTTC. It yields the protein CSVSGGLAGTSSYNEQFF.

The CDR3 DNA sequence: TGCAGCGTTGAAGGGGGGGGGCAAAATACTGAAGCTTTCTTT. Protein product: CSVEGGGQNTEAFF. The chain joins TRBV29-1 to TRBJ1-1; a possible D gene is TRBD1 (6 bases). In germline, CDR1 is SQVTM, CDR2 ANQGSEA. The ends were cut back, 1 base at V and 5 bases at J, with 14 bases in the middle. This CDR3 contains 14 residues.

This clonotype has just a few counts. For the CDR3, the DNA is TGTGCCTGGAGTGTACCTAACAATCAGCCCCAGCATTTT. It specifies CAWSVPNNQPQHF. This chain uses TRBV30 with TRBJ1-5; D unclear. Germline CDR1 GTSNPN, CDR2 SVGIG (reference sequence). With 0 bases removed from V and 3 bases from J, the gap between germline ends came to 6 bases. The CDR3 sequence is 13 residues long.

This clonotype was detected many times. The CDR3 bases are TGCGCCAGCAGCTTGAACCTCAATAACTATGGCTACACCTTC. It translates to CASSLNLNNYGYTF. V gene TRBV5-1 combines with J gene TRBJ1-2; D gene ambiguous. The CDR3 is made up of 14 amino acids. V lost 1 base and J 1 base, leaving 8 bases between the germline ends. Germline-derived CDR1 and CDR2 are SGHRS and YFSETQ.

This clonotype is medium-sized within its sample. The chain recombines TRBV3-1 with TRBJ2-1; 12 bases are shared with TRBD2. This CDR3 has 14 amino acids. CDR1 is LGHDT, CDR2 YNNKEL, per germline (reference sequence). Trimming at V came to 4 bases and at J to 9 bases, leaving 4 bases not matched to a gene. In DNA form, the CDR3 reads TGTGCCAGCAGCCGACTAGCGGGAGCTCTTGAGCAGTTCTTC. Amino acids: CASSRLAGALEQFF.

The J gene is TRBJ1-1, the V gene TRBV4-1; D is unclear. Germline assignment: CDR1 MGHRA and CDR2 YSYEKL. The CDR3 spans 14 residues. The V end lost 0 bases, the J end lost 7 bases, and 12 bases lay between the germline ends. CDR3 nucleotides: TGCGCCAGCAGCCAAGAGCCGTCGCACGATGAAGCTTTCTTT. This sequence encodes CASSQEPSHDEAFF.

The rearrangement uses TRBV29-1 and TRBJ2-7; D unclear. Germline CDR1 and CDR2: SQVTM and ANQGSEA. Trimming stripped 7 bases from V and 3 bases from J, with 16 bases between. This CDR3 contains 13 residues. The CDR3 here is CSAQGQWGYEQYF. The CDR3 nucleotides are TGCAGCGCCCAAGGGCAGTGGGGCTACGAGCAGTACTTC.

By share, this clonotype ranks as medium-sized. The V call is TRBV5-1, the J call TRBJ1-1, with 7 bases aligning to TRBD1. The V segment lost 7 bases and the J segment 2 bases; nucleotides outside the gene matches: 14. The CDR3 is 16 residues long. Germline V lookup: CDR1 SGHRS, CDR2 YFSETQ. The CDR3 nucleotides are TGCGCCAGCTCCCGACTTGGCGGGACAGATAACACTGAAGCTTTCTTT. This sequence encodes CASSRLGGTDNTEAFF.